This T cell receptor (beta chain) was sequenced for a study of Tregs in tolerant kidney transplant recipients. Related graft donors supplied nonmyeloablative bone marrow transplants, and mixed chimerism was transient. CD4+CD25+CD127- Tregs, CD4+CD25- non-Tregs, CD4 and CD8 cells were sorted. On this clone itself: Its antigen remains unidentified.

The CDR3 length is 13 residues. Trimming removed 3 bases from V and 2 bases from J, with 8 bases in between. CDR1 is LNHDA, CDR2 SQIVND, per germline (reference sequence). Study results and limitations: Biological reproducibility was not directly addressed in this study. Some patients' samples used different primers over time, so nucleotide sequences weren't comparable. Validation in larger populations is needed because few patients were studied.

The data were produced by immunoSEQ multiplex PCR, yet TCRdb's version contains in-frame clones alone and is incomplete. The sample contains approximately 82,000 clones, roughly 93% of which appear only once. Sequenced here: CD4+ T cells from blood (PBMCs), sampled 12 months after the transplant. The chain has TRBV19 and TRBJ2-7; D remains ambiguous. The sequence was obtained from a human patient who received a combined kidney and bone marrow transplant. A subset of T cells may come from the graft donor. CDR3: CASSMARTYEQYF. The CDR3 region has the DNA TGTGCCAGTAGTATGGCTAGGACCTACGAGCAGTACTTC.